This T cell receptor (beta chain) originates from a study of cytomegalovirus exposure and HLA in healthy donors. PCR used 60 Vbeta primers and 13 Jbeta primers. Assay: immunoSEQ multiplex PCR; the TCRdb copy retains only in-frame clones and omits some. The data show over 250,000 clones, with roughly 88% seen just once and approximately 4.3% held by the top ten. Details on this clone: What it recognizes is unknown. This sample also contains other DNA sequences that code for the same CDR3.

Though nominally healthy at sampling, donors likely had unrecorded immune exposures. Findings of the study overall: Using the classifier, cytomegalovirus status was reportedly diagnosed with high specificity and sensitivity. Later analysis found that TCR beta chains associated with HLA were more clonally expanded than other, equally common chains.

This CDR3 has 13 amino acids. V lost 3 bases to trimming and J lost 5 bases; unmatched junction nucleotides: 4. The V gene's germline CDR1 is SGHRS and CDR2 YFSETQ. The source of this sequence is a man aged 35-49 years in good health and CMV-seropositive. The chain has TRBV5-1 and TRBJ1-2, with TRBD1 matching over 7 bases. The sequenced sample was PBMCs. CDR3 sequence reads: CASSWDSSYGYTF. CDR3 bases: TGCGCCAGCAGCTGGGACAGTAGTTATGGCTACACCTTC.